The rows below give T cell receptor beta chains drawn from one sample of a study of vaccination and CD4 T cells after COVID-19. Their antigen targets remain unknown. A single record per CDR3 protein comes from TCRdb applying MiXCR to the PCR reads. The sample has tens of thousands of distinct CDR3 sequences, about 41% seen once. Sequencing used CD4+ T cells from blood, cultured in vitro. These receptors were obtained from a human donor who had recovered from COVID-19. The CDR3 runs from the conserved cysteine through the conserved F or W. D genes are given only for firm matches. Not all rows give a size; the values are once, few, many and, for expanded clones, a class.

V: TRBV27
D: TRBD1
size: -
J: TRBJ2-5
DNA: TGTGCCAGCAGGGGACAGGGGCGCAAAGAGACCCAGTACTTC
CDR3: CASRGQGRKETQYF

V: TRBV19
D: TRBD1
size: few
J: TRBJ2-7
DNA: TGTGCCAGTAGTATAGGAGGGACAGGGGTTTACGAGCAGTACTTC
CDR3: CASSIGGTGVYEQYF

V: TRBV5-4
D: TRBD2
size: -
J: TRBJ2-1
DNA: TGTGCCAGCAGCCTTGGGGGGTCTAGCGGGAGCAATGAGCAGTTCTTC
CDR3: CASSLGGSSGSNEQFF

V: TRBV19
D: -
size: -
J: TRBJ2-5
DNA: TGTGCCAGTGGGGTTATGGGGGAGACCCAGTACTTC
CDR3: CASGVMGETQYF

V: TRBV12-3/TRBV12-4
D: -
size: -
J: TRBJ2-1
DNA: TGTGCAACCACAGGGTGGGAGGGAACCTACAATGAGCAGTTCTTC
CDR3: CATTGWEGTYNEQFF

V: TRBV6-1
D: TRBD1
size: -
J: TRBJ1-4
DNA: TGTGCCAGCAGGACAGGGGGCATGTCTAATGAAAAACTGTTTTTT
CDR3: CASRTGGMSNEKLFF

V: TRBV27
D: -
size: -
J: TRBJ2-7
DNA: TGTGCCAGCAGCAGGGCAGGGCGCTACGAGCAGTACTTC
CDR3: CASSRAGRYEQYF

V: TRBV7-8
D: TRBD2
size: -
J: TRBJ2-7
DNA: TGTGCCAGCACCTTAACCCCCGGACTAGCTCCTACCTACGAGCAGTACTTC
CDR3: CASTLTPGLAPTYEQYF

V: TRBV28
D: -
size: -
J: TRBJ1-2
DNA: TGTGCCAGCAGCCCCGGGGGTCCCGGGGGCGGCTACACCTTC
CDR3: CASSPGGPGGGYTF

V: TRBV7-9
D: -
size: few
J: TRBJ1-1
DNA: TGTGCCAGCAGCCTGCCCCGTAACACTGAAGCTTTCTTT
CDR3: CASSLPRNTEAFF

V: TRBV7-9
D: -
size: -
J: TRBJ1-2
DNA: TGTGCCAGCAGCTTGGTTGGGTATGGCTACACCTTC
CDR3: CASSLVGYGYTF

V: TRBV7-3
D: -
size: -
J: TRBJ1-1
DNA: TGTGCCAGCAGCGCTACCGGGGCGAACACTGAAGCTTTCTTT
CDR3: CASSATGANTEAFF

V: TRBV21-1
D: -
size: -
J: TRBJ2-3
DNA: TGTGCCAGCAGCCCTCGGGATACACCTTCTTGGGCTACGCAGTATTTT
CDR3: CASSPRDTPSWATQYF

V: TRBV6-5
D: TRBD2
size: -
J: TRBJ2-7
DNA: TGTGCCAGCAGTTACCTCACGCTAGCGGACGAGCAGTACTTC
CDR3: CASSYLTLADEQYF

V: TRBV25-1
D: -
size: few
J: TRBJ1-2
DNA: TGTGCCAGCAGGAGGGCCCCGCGATACCTTAACTATGGCTACACCTTC
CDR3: CASRRAPRYLNYGYTF

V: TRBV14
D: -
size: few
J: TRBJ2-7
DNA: TGTGCCAGCAGCCCCGCGCTCGGGCTAGTCCCCCACGAGCAGTACTTC
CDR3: CASSPALGLVPHEQYF

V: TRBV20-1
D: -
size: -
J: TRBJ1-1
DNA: TGCAGTGCTAGGCGGGCTGAAGCTTTCTTT
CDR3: CSARRAEAFF

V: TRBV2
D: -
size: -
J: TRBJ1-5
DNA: TGTGCCAGTGGCCAGGGCCTTAATCAGCCCCAGCATTTT
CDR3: CASGQGLNQPQHF

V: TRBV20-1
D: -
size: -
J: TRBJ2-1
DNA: TGCAGTGCCGGATCGGGTTGGCGTGAGCAGTTCTTC
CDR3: CSAGSGWREQFF

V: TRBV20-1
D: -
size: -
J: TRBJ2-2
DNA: TGCAGTGCTAGAAGTTGGGGCACCGGGGAGCTGTTTTTT
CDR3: CSARSWGTGELFF

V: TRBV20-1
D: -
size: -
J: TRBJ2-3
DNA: TGCAGTGCTAGAGATTCACTCCTGTTCAGAGACACAGATACGCAGTATTTT
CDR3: CSARDSLLFRDTDTQYF

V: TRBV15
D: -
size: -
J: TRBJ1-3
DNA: TGTGCCACCAGCGGAACAGGGTTTCGCTCTGGAAACACCATATATTTT
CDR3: CATSGTGFRSGNTIYF

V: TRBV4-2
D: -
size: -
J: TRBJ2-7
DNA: TGTGCCAGCAGCCAAGTTCGGCTAGCTGAATACGAGCAGTACTTC
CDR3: CASSQVRLAEYEQYF

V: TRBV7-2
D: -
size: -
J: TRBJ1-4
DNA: TGTGCCAGCAGCTTCCCAGGAAGTGAAAAACTGTTTTTT
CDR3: CASSFPGSEKLFF

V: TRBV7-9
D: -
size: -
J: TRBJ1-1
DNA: TGTGCCAGCAGCTTATTTCCGGTTATGAACACTGAAGCTTTCTTT
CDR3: CASSLFPVMNTEAFF

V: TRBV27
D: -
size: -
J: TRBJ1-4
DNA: TGTGCCAGCAGTCACCAGGGATGGGAAAAACTGTTTTTT
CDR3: CASSHQGWEKLFF

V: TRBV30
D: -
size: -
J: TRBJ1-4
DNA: TGTGCCTGGAGTAGGGCTGCAACTAATGAAAAACTGTTTTTT
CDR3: CAWSRAATNEKLFF

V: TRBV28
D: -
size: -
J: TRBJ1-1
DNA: TGTGCCACCCACGATGGCACTGAAGCTTTCTTT
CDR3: CATHDGTEAFF

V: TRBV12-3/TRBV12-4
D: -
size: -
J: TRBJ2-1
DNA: TGTGCCAGCAGTCCGACCAGGGGTTCGCGTGAGCAGTTCTTC
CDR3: CASSPTRGSREQFF

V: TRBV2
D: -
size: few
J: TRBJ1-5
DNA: TGTGCCAGCGGCGAGGGGCGAAGCAATCAGCCCCAGCATTTT
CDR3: CASGEGRSNQPQHF

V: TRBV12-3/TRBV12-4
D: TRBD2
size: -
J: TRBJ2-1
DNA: TGTGCCAGCTCAAAGACCGGGGGGGCCTTCAATGAGCAGTTCTTC
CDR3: CASSKTGGAFNEQFF

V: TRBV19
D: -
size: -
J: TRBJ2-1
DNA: TGTGCCAGTAGTAGTCCCGGGACCCTCGTGGGGGACAATGAGCAGTTCTTC
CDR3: CASSSPGTLVGDNEQFF

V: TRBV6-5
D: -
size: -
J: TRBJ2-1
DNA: TGTGCCAGCAGTTTTACAGACAATGAGCAGTTCTTC
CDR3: CASSFTDNEQFF

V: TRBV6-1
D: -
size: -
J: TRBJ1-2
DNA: TGTACCAGCACCGAGCGGGGTGGCTACACCTTC
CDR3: CTSTERGGYTF

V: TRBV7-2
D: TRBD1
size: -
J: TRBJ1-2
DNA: TGTGCCAGCAGCTTATATACGCGGACAGGGGAAGGCTACACCTTC
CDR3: CASSLYTRTGEGYTF

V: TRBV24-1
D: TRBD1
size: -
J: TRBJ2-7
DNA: TGTGCCACCAGTGATCCACGACAGGGGTCCTACGAGCAGTACTTC
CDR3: CATSDPRQGSYEQYF

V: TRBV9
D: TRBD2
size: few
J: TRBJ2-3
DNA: TGTGCCAGCAGCGTAACTAGCGGGGGGGCCTCAGATACGCAGTATTTT
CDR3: CASSVTSGGASDTQYF

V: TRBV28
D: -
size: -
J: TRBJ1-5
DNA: TGTGCCAGCAGCGATTCAACCGGGACACTGAATCAGCCCCAGCATTTT
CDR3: CASSDSTGTLNQPQHF

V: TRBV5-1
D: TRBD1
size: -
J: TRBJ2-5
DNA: TGCGCCAGCAGAGTTAGCCGGACAGGGGGCGCGGGGGAGACCCAGTACTTC
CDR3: CASRVSRTGGAGETQYF

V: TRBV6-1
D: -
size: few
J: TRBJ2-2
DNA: TGTGCCAGCAGCCATTACAGGGTGAACACCGGGGAGCTGTTTTTT
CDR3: CASSHYRVNTGELFF

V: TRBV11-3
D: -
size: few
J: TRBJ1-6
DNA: TGTGCCAGCAGCTTATTAGCGTGGTCACCCCTCCACTTT
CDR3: CASSLLAWSPLHF

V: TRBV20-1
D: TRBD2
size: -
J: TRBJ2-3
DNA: TGCAGTGCAACGACTAGCGGGGGGGTCCGGACGCAGTATTTT
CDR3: CSATTSGGVRTQYF

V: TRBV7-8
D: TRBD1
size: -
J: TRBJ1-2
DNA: TGTGCCAGCAGCTTAGCGACCAGGACAGGGGAAGGCTACACCTTC
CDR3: CASSLATRTGEGYTF

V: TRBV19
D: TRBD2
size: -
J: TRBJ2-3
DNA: TGTGCCAGTAGTATAGTGGGGCTAGCGGATAGCACAGATACGCAGTATTTT
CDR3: CASSIVGLADSTDTQYF

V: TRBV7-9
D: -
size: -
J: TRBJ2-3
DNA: TGTGCCAGCAGCCCCCAGGGAGGGGGCGCAGATACGCAGTATTTT
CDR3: CASSPQGGGADTQYF

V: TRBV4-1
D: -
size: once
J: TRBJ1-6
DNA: TGCGCCAGCAGCCAAGATCAGGCGGATGATTCACCCCTCCACTTT
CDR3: CASSQDQADDSPLHF

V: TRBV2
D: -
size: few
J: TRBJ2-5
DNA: TGTGCCAGCAGGGGGGACCAAGAGACCCAGTACTTC
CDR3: CASRGDQETQYF

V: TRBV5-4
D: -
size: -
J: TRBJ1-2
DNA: TGTGCCAGCAGCTTGATAACACAGGGAGACTATGGCTACACCTTC
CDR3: CASSLITQGDYGYTF

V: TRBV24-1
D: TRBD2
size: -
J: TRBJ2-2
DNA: TGTGCCACCAGTGATTGGACTAGCGGGAACACCGGGGAGCTGTTTTTT
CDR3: CATSDWTSGNTGELFF